The present entry profiles one TCR beta chain with its context. V shed 9 bases, J shed 3 bases, and the junction held 9 bases outside the gene matches. The CDR3 is 16 residues long. CDR1 is KGHDR and CDR2 is SFDVKD in the germline V gene. Original handling: Estimation of nucleated cell counts relied on the amplification of reference gene primers. Some clones are missing from TCRdb's copy, which holds only in-frame ones; the method was immunoSEQ multiplex PCR. For V, J and clone size, that table is used; D and trimming come from the DNA. The sample includes around 290,000 clones, 87% of them seen just once. The sample is drawn from a study of blood T cell repertoires in COVID-19. Overall study: The samples span acute and convalescent COVID-19 from the United States, Italy and Spain. Nucleic acid was either cDNA or gDNA, and it came from T cells, B-cell-depleted T cells, or PBMCs.

V gene TRBV24-1 combines with J gene TRBJ2-1; 11 bases are a match to TRBD2. The sequence came from a woman aged 50 to 65 who had recovered from COVID-19. Input material: peripheral blood. The CDR3 sequence is CATQRELAGGYNEQFF. The CDR3 DNA sequence: TGTGCCACCCAACGTGAGCTAGCGGGGGGCTACAATGAGCAGTTCTTC.